This T cell receptor (beta chain) was obtained from a study of control samples from healthy donors and cancer patients. The protocol was immunoSEQ multiplex PCR, while the TCRdb copy is restricted to in-frame clones and leaves out a portion. The data contain around 150,000 clones, roughly 95% of them singletons. Germline CDR1 and CDR2: MGHRA and YSYEKL. V was trimmed by 1 base and J by 8 bases, leaving 12 bases between them. The CDR3 runs 14 residues. The clonotype was recovered from a woman aged 25 to 39 in good health. This chain links TRBV4-1 with TRBJ2-4; no reliable D call. What was sequenced was blood. The chain's CDR3 is CASSQAYESDIQYF. The CDR3 nucleotides are TGCGCCAGCAGCCAAGCTTACGAATCCGACATTCAGTACTTC.